The rows below give T cell receptor beta chains drawn from one sample of a study of blood T cell repertoires in COVID-19. The data were produced by immunoSEQ multiplex PCR, yet TCRdb's version contains in-frame clones alone and is incomplete. The data show roughly 200,000 clones, 85% seen once. The specimen sequenced was peripheral blood. The receptors shown here come from a woman aged 55-75 years with acute or convalescent COVID-19. Both conserved end residues are part of each CDR3. D genes are given only for firm matches. Clone size is given for some rows only: seen once, a few or many times, or a class if the clone is expanded.

D gene	clone size	V gene	J gene	CDR3 protein	CDR3 DNA
TRBD2	once	TRBV13	TRBJ2-3	CASIAGAGTDTQYF	TGTGCCAGCATAGCGGGAGCCGGGACAGATACGCAGTATTTT
TRBD1	-	TRBV30	TRBJ1-6	CAWVGQNNSPLHF	TGTGCCTGGGTGGGACAGAATAATTCACCCCTCCACTTT
-	-	TRBV25-1	TRBJ1-3	CASKPDKLGNTIYF	TGTGCCAGCAAACCGGACAAGTTGGGAAACACCATATATTTT
-	-	TRBV24-1	TRBJ1-5	CATSSGTTLGQPQHF	TGTGCCACCAGTTCCGGGACAACTCTGGGGCAGCCCCAGCATTTT
TRBD2	-	TRBV19	TRBJ2-1	CASGGEQFF	TGTGCCAGCGGGGGGGAGCAGTTCTTC
-	few	TRBV5-1	TRBJ2-2	CASSLAPRSNTGELFF	TGCGCCAGCAGCTTGGCCCCCCGTTCTAACACCGGGGAGCTGTTTTTT
-	-	TRBV11-2	TRBJ2-2	CASSLVGATGELFF	TGTGCCAGCAGCTTAGTAGGGGCTACCGGGGAGCTGTTTTTT
TRBD2	-	TRBV5-1	TRBJ2-3	CASSLWAGGETDTQYF	TGCGCCAGCAGCCTTTGGGCGGGAGGGGAAACAGATACGCAGTATTTT
TRBD2	-	TRBV7-8	TRBJ2-7	CASSIGLAGVGEQYF	TGTGCCAGCAGCATTGGACTAGCGGGAGTTGGCGAGCAGTACTTC
TRBD2	few	TRBV18	TRBJ2-1	CASSPEAGNNEQFF	TGTGCCAGCTCACCAGAAGCGGGAAACAATGAGCAGTTCTTC
-	-	TRBV11-3	TRBJ1-1	CASSSGGGDTEAFF	TGTGCCAGCAGCTCGGGTGGGGGGGACACTGAAGCTTTCTTT